This T cell receptor beta chain was obtained from a study of blood T cells in healthy people across ages. Note on this clonotype: Antigen unknown.

Primed by a sample-barcoded 5' primer and a J-beta primer mix, a second PCR proceeded for roughly 6 to 12 cycles. TCRdb independently ran MiXCR on the 5' RACE reads; one entry per CDR3 protein. The sample lists about 1.5 million distinct CDR3 sequences, 35% to 45% seen once, with over 3.5% in the top ten. General study points: Older individuals had lower TCR beta diversity per million T cells (the decline was roughly linear). Calculation of diversity from one million T cells yielded estimates considered to be underestimates.

Trimming took off 6 bases at V and 4 bases at J, with 15 bases between the two ends. The CDR3 is made up of 13 amino acids. Germline assignment: CDR1 DFQATT and CDR2 SNEGSKA (reference sequence). Sequences were obtained from blood. This clonotype originated in a woman between 18 and 30 years old in good health. This chain joins TRBV20-1 and TRBJ1-1, with D possibly matching TRBD1 (6 bases). CDR3 in amino acids: CSAEDRISTEAFF. The CDR3 nucleotides read TGCAGTGCAGAAGACAGGATTAGCACTGAAGCTTTCTTT.